This T cell receptor beta chain originates from a study of CD8 T cells in Susac syndrome. Study-level background: Patients with Susac syndrome were therapy-naive, taking corticosteroids, with some also receiving intravenous immunoglobulin, or taking intravenous immunoglobulin alone at the time their blood was drawn.

Negative isolation was used for CD8+ and CD4+ T cells and FACS enrichment for TEMRA cells. General study points: The authors acknowledged that the study's TCR sequencing and HLA analysis involved relatively few individuals.

The CDR3 is made up of 17 amino acids. In the case of this clonotype: The antigen is not known.

After extraction with the RNeasy kit, about 0.5 to 1 ug of the RNA was reverse transcribed using random hexamers. Multiplex immunoSEQ PCR targeted 54 Vbeta and 13 Jbeta TCR beta segments. Via MiXCR, TCRdb re-called the immunoSEQ multiplex PCR reads, giving one row per CDR3 protein. The sample shows 150,000 to 200,000 distinct CDR3 sequences, 91% of them seen only once. The chain is built from TRBV21-1 and TRBJ2-5; TRBD1, as called in the table, went unchecked against the DNA. TRBV21-1 is recorded as a pseudogene. Sequenced material: CD4+ T cells from PBMCs. The sequence was collected from a human donor with Susac syndrome. CDR3 loop: CASSKKDGDRGQETQYF. DNA for the CDR3: TGTGCCAGCAGCAAAAAGGATGGGGACAGGGGACAAGAGACCCAGTACTTC.